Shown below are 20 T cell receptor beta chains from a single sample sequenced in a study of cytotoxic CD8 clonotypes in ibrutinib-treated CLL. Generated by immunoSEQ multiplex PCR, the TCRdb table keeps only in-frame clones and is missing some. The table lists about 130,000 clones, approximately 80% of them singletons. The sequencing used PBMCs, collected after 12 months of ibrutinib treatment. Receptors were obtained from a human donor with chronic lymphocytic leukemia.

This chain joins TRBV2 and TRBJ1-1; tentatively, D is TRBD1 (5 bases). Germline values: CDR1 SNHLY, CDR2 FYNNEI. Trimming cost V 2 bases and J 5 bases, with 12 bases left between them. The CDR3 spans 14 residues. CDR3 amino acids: CASSEITGGTEAFF. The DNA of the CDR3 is TGTGCCAGCAGTGAAATCACAGGCGGAACTGAAGCTTTCTTT.

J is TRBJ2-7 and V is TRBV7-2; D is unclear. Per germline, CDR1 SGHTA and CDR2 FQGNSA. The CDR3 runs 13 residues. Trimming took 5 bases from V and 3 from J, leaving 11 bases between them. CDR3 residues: CASSLSLDYEQYF. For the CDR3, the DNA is TGTGCCAGCAGCCTTAGTCTCGACTACGAGCAGTACTTC.

The CDR3 DNA follows: TGTGCCACCAGCAGAGATAGGGGGAGCAATCAGCCCCAGCATTTT. Translating gives CATSRDRGSNQPQHF. The rearrangement uses TRBV15 and TRBJ1-5, with a weak D call TRBD1 (6 bases). CDR3 length equals 15 residues. Germline assignment: CDR1 LNHNV and CDR2 YYDKDF (reference sequence). V was cut by 0 bases and J by 1 base, with 7 bases left in between.

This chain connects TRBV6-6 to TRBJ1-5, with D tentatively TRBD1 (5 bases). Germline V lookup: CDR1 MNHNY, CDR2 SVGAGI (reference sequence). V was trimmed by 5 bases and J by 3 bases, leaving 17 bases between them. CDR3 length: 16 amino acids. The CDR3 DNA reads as TGTGCCAGCAGTAGCCCAGCGACAGAGTTCAATCAGCCCCAGCATTTT. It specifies CASSSPATEFNQPQHF.

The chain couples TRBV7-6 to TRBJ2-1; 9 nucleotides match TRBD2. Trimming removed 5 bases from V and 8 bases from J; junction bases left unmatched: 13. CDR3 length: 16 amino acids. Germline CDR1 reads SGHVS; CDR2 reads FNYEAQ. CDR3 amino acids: CASSATLAGIGDEQFF. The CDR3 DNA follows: TGTGCCAGCAGCGCGACCCTAGCGGGAATTGGGGATGAGCAGTTCTTC.

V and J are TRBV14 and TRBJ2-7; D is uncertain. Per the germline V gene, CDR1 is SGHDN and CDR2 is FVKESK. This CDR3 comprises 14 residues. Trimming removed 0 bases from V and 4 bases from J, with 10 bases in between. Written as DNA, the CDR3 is TGTGCCAGCAGCCAAGAGTGGGGTAATTACGAGCAGTACTTC. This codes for CASSQEWGNYEQYF.

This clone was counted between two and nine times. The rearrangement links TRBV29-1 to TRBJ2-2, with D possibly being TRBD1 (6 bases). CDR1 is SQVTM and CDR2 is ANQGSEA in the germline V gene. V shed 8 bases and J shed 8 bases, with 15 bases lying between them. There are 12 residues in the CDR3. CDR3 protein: CSLQGPGGELFF. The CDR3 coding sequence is TGCAGCCTTCAGGGGCCCGGTGGGGAGCTGTTTTTT.

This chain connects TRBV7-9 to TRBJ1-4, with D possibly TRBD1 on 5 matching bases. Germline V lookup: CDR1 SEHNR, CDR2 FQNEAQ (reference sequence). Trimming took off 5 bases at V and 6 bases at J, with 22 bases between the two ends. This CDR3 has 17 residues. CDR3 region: CASSLAAPGFSYEKLFF. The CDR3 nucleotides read TGTGCCAGCAGCCTCGCGGCCCCAGGGTTCAGCTATGAAAAACTGTTTTTT.

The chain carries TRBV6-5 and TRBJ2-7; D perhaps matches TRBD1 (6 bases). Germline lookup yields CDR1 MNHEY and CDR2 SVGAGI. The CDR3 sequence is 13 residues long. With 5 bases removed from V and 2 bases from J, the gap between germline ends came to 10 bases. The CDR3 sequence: CASSGDKAYEQYF. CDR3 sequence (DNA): TGTGCCAGCAGTGGGGACAAAGCCTACGAGCAGTACTTC.

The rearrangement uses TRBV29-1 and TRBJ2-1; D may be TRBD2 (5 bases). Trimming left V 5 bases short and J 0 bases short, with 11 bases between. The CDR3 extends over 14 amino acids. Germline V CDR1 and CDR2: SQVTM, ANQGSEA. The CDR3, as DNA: TGCAGCGTTTTGAGGAGGCTCTCCTACAATGAGCAGTTCTTC. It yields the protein CSVLRRLSYNEQFF.

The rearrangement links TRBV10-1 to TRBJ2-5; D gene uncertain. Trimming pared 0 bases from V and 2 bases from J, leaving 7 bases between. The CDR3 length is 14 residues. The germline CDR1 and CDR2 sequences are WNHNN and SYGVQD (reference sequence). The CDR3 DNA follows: TGCGCCAGCAGTGAGTCGCTCCGTCAAGAGACCCAGTACTTC. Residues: CASSESLRQETQYF.

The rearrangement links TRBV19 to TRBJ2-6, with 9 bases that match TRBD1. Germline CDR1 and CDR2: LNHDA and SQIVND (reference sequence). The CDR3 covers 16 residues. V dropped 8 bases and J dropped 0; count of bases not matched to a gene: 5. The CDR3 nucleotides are TGTGCCAGTGTCCGGACAGGGGACTCTGGGGCCAACGTCCTGACTTTC. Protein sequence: CASVRTGDSGANVLTF.

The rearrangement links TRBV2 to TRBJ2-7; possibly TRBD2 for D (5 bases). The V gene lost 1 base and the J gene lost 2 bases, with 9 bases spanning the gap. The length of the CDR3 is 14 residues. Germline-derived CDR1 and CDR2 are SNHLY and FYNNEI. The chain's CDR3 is CASSEGTGPYEQYF. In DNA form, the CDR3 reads TGTGCCAGCAGTGAAGGGACTGGCCCCTACGAGCAGTACTTC.

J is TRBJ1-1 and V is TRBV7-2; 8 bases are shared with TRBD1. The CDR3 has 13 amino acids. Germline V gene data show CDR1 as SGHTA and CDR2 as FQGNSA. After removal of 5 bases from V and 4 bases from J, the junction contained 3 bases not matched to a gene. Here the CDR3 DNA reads TGTGCCAGCAGCCGAACAGGGGGCACTGAAGCTTTCTTT. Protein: CASSRTGGTEAFF.

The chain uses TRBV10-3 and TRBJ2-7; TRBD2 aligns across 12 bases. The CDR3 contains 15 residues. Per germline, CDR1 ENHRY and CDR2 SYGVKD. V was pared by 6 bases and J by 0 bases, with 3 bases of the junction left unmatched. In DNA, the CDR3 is TGTGCCATCAGCTTGACTAGCGGGAGCTCCTACGAGCAGTACTTC. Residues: CAISLTSGSSYEQYF.

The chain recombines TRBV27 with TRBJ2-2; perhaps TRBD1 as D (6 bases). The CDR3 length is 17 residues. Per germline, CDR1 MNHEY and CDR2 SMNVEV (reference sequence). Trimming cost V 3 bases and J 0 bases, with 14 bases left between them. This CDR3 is CASSFSDSHTNTGELFF. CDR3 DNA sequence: TGTGCCAGCAGTTTTTCGGACAGCCACACGAACACCGGGGAGCTGTTTTTT.

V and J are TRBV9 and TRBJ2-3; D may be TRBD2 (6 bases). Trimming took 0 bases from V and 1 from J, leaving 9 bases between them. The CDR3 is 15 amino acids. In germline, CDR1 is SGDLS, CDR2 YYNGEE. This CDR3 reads CASSVESSGTDTQYF. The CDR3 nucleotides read TGTGCCAGCAGCGTAGAGTCTAGCGGCACAGATACGCAGTATTTT. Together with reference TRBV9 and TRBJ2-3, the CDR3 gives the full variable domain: DSGVTQTPKHLITATGQRVTLRCSPRSGDLSVYWYQQSLDQGLQFLIQYYNGEERAKGNILERFSAQQFPDLHSELNLSSLELGDSALYFCASSVESSGTDTQYFGPGTRLTVL.

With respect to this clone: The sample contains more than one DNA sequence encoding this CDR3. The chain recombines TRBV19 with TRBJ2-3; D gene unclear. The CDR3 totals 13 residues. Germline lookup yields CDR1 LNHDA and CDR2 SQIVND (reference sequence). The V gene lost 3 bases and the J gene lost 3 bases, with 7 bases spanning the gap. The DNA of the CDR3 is TGTGCCAGTAGTATCGGAAGGACAGATACGCAGTATTTT. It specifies CASSIGRTDTQYF. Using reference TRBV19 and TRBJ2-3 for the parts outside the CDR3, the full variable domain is DGGITQSPKYLFRKEGQNVTLSCEQNLNHDAMYWYRQDPGQGLRLIYYSQIVNDFQKGDIAEGYSVSREKKESFPLTVTSAQKNPTAFYLCASSIGRTDTQYFGPGTRLTVL.

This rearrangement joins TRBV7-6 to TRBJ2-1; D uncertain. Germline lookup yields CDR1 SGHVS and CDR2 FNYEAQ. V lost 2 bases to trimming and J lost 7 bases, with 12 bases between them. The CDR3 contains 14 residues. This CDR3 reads CASSLIERRNEQFF. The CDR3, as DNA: TGTGCCAGCAGCTTAATTGAAAGGCGGAATGAGCAGTTCTTC.

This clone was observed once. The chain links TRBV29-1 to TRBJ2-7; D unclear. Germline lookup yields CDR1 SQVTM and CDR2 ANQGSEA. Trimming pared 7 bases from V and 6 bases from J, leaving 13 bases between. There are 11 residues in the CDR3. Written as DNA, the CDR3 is TGCAGCGCGCGAAGGTCTTTCGAGCAGTACTTC. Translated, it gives CSARRSFEQYF.